This TCR beta chain was retrieved from a study of shared clonotypes between healthy human individuals. CD8 cells classed as naive were CD45RO-negative and positively selected for CCR7, excluding terminally differentiated effector memory CD45RA+ cells. Profiled with immunoSEQ multiplex PCR; TCRdb holds only in-frame clones, not every one. The data show approximately 840,000 clones, approximately 97% seen once. The CDR3 covers 14 residues. The rearrangement links TRBV12-1 to TRBJ1-1. TRBV12-1 is noted as a pseudogene. The sequencing sample was made of naive CD8+ T cells sorted from blood. This sequence originates from a man aged 30-40 years in good health. CDR3 loop: CASSALPSNTEAFF. The CDR3 region has the DNA TGTGCCAGCAGTGCCCTCCCTTCGAACACTGAAGCTTTCTTT.